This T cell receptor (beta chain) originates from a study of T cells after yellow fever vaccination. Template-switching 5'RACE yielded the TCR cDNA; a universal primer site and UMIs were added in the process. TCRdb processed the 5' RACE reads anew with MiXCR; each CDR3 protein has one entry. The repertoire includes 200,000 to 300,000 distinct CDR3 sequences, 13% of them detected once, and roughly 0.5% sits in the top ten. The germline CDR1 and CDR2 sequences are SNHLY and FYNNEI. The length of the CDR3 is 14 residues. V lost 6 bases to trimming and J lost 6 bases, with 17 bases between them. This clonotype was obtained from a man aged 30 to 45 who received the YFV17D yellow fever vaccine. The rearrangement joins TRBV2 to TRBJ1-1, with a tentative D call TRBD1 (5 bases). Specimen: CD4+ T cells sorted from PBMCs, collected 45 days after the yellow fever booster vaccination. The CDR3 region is CASSRTGQGAEAFF. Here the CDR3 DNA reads TGTGCCAGCAGCCGGACGGGGCAGGGAGCTGAAGCTTTCTTT.